Following are 28 T cell receptor beta chains from one sample sequenced in a study of blood T cell repertoires in COVID-19 (dated by TCRdb to the early 2020s). Library creation used the immunoSEQ multiplex PCR assay. Held by TCRdb, this immuneACCESS table contains in-frame sequences only and omits some clones. Under half of the omission traces to an unresolved V gene where checked; the cause of the rest is unknown. A total of approximately 210,000 clones appear in this sample, 81% of them only once. The ten largest clones take up more than 8.5% of the sample. The material sequenced was PBMCs or T cells enriched from blood (not recorded which). The receptor set was obtained from a woman in her forties or fifties with acute COVID-19.

This sequence joins TRBV15 and TRBJ2-7, with 7 bases lining up with TRBD2. Germline assignment: CDR1 LNHNV and CDR2 YYDKDF (reference sequence). The trim removed 0 bases at V and 6 bases at J, leaving 11 bases unmatched. The CDR3 is 16 amino acids. The CDR3 sequence is CATSRDNTGGYREQYF. The CDR3 DNA reads as TGTGCCACCAGCAGAGATAATACGGGGGGTTATCGCGAGCAGTACTTC.

The chain employs TRBV27 and TRBJ1-5, with 12 bases matching TRBD1. The J segment lost 6 bases and the V segment lost 6 bases, leaving 9 bases of the junction unmatched. The CDR3 is made up of 16 amino acids. In germline, CDR1 is MNHEY, CDR2 SMNVEV (reference sequence). CDR3 bases: TGTGCCAGCAGCCAGATTGGGACAGGGGGCCGTCAGCCCCAGCATTTT. Translated: CASSQIGTGGRQPQHF.

The V call is TRBV28, the J call TRBJ2-7; 9 nucleotides align to TRBD2. CDR3 size: 16 residues. Unmatched junction bases numbered 11, after V lost 4 bases and J lost 4 bases. Germline V gene data show CDR1 as MDHEN and CDR2 as SYDVKM. The CDR3 is CASSSPRAGGPYEQYF. CDR3 nucleotide sequence: TGTGCCAGCAGTTCCCCGCGGGCGGGAGGGCCTTACGAGCAGTACTTC.

V gene TRBV20-1 combines with J gene TRBJ2-2, with 7 bases fitting TRBD1. This CDR3 spans 14 amino acids. Germline V lookup: CDR1 DFQATT, CDR2 SNEGSKA (reference sequence). The trim removed 4 bases at V and 5 bases at J, leaving 7 bases unmatched. The CDR3 protein is CSANDRVLTGELFF. The CDR3 coding sequence is TGCAGTGCTAATGACAGGGTGTTGACCGGGGAGCTGTTTTTT.

The V call is TRBV7-2, the J call TRBJ2-3; 10 bases fit TRBD2. The CDR3 loop spans 15 amino acids. Germline values: CDR1 SGHTA, CDR2 FQGNSA. V lost 5 bases to trimming and J lost 3 bases; unmatched junction nucleotides: 5. CDR3 sequence (DNA): TGTGCCAGCAGCATTAGCGGGGGGAGGACAGATACGCAGTATTTT. It encodes CASSISGGRTDTQYF.

The chain combines TRBV11-2 with TRBJ1-3, with a tentative D call TRBD1 (5 bases). Trimming cost V 3 bases and J 0 bases, with 12 bases left between them. CDR1 SGHAT and CDR2 FQNNGV come from the germline V gene. The CDR3 is 16 residues long. The CDR3 sequence is CASSLGQLSSGNTIYF. Written as DNA, the CDR3 is TGTGCCAGCAGCTTGGGGCAGCTTAGCTCTGGAAACACCATATATTTT.

The rearrangement joins TRBV5-6 to TRBJ2-7; 10 bases line up with TRBD1. This CDR3 has 13 residues. Trimming removed 5 bases from V and 3 bases from J; junction bases left unmatched: 2. Germline V gene lookup returns CDR1 SGHDT and CDR2 YYEEEE. Written as DNA, the CDR3 is TGTGCCAGCAGGTGGACAGGGGGCTACGAGCAGTACTTC. Translated, it gives CASRWTGGYEQYF.

The chain employs TRBV28 and TRBJ1-2; D is perhaps TRBD1 (6 bases). V dropped 9 bases and J dropped 0 bases, with 14 bases sitting between them. Germline values: CDR1 MDHEN, CDR2 SYDVKM. This CDR3 is built from 14 residues. The CDR3 DNA is TGTGCCAGTAACCCGGGGGGCCCTAACTATGGCTACACCTTC. Amino acids: CASNPGGPNYGYTF.

This chain connects TRBV4-1 to TRBJ2-7; 10 bases are shared with TRBD2. V shed 3 bases and J 5 bases; nucleotides not matched to a gene: 13. The CDR3 length is 17 residues. The germline V gene has CDR1 MGHRA and CDR2 YSYEKL. CDR3 sequence reads: CASSQSFGAGGPNEQYF. The CDR3 DNA sequence: TGCGCCAGCAGCCAGTCGTTTGGAGCGGGAGGGCCCAACGAGCAGTACTTC.

The chain is built from TRBV18 and TRBJ2-3; the D gene is possibly TRBD1 (6 bases). V was cut by 0 bases and J by 8 bases, with 21 bases left in between. The CDR3 totals 17 residues. CDR1 is KGHSH and CDR2 is LQKENI in the germline V gene. The CDR3 loop is CASSPPAPGIGGGTQYF. The CDR3 region has the DNA TGTGCCAGCTCACCACCGGCCCCCGGGATAGGGGGTGGTACGCAGTATTTT.

J is TRBJ2-3 and V is TRBV4-2; the match to TRBD2 covers 7 bases. The V segment lost 0 bases and the J segment 4 bases; nucleotides outside the gene matches: 10. Germline V CDR1 and CDR2: LGHNA, YNFKEQ. This CDR3 spans 17 amino acids. This chain's CDR3 is CASSQDHSVAGADTQYF. The CDR3 region has the DNA TGTGCCAGCAGCCAAGATCATTCAGTGGCGGGAGCAGATACGCAGTATTTT.

The V call is TRBV6-4, the J call TRBJ2-3; 9 bases map to TRBD2. Trimming at V came to 7 bases and at J to 1 base, leaving 6 bases not matched to a gene. CDR3 size: 15 residues. Germline lookup yields CDR1 MRHNA and CDR2 SNTAGT. The CDR3 reads CASNISSGGTDTQYF. The CDR3 DNA follows: TGTGCCAGCAACATCTCTAGCGGGGGCACAGATACGCAGTATTTT.

This clone showed up just once. The genes are TRBV29-1 and TRBJ2-5; D unclear. The CDR3 extends over 12 amino acids. V was pared by 4 bases and J by 5 bases, with 11 bases between. Looked up from germline, CDR1 is SQVTM and CDR2 is ANQGSEA. CDR3 in DNA: TGCAGCGTTGGATGGCTGTTGGAGACCCAGTACTTC. This codes for CSVGWLLETQYF. Variable domain in full (rest from reference TRBV29-1 and TRBJ2-5): SAVISQKPSRDICQRGTSLTIQCQVDSQVTMMFWYRQQPGQSLTLIATANQGSEATYESGFVIDKFPISRPNLTFSTLTVSNMSPEDSSIYLCSVGWLLETQYFGPGTRLLVL.

The CDR3 nucleotides are TGTGCCAGCTCACCGGGAGGACAGGGTAGCTATGGCTACACCTTC. This translates into CASSPGGQGSYGYTF. This rearrangement joins TRBV18 to TRBJ1-2, with TRBD1 identical over 8 bases. This CDR3 region has 15 residues. Per the germline V gene, CDR1 is KGHSH and CDR2 is LQKENI. After removal of 3 bases from V and 4 bases from J, the junction contained 7 bases not matched to a gene. Supplemented by reference TRBV18 and TRBJ1-2, the full variable domain reads NAGVMQNPRHLVRRRGQEARLRCSPMKGHSHVYWYRQLPEEGLKFMVYLQKENIIDESGMPKERFSAEFPKEGPSILRIQQVVRGDSAAYFCASSPGGQGSYGYTFGSGTRLTVV.

The chain uses TRBV20-1 and TRBJ2-7, with D maybe TRBD2 (5 bases). CDR1 and CDR2 (germline): DFQATT, SNEGSKA (reference sequence). This CDR3 contains 11 residues. CDR3: CSAVFGNEQYF. The CDR3 bases are TGCAGCGCAGTCTTCGGGAACGAGCAGTACTTC.

This clone has only a few counts. The chain joins TRBV28 to TRBJ1-5; 10 bases line up with TRBD1. The junction had 15 bases not matched to a gene; V was cut back by 7 bases and J by 12 bases. CDR3 length equals 15 residues. Germline CDR1 MDHEN, CDR2 SYDVKM. The CDR3 spells CASINAGTGVLYQHF. Here the CDR3 DNA reads TGTGCCAGCATTAATGCAGGGACAGGGGTCCTCTACCAGCATTTT.

This chain uses TRBV9 with TRBJ2-3; D perhaps matches TRBD1 (6 bases). Germline loops: CDR1 SGDLS, CDR2 YYNGEE. The length of the CDR3 is 13 residues. Trimming left V 1 base short and J 5 bases short, with 8 bases between. The CDR3 DNA sequence: TGTGCCAGCAGCGTATTGGGACAAGATACGCAGTATTTT. This codes for CASSVLGQDTQYF.

The rearrangement uses TRBV3-1 (or the pseudogene TRBV3-2) and TRBJ2-5; D ambiguous. With 4 bases removed from V and 9 bases from J, the gap between germline ends came to 9 bases. This CDR3 contains 11 residues. Germline CDR1 is LGHDT and CDR2 is YNNKEL (reference sequence). CDR3 region: CASSLDRAQYF. DNA for the CDR3: TGTGCCAGCAGCCTAGATCGAGCCCAGTACTTC.

V and J are TRBV5-8 and TRBJ2-7; possibly TRBD1 for D (6 bases). Trimming cost V 1 base and J 0 bases, with 11 bases left between them. In germline, CDR1 is SGHTS, CDR2 YDEGEE. The CDR3 sequence is 15 residues long. The CDR3 DNA reads as TGTGCCAGCAGCTTGTTAGGACAGAGCTCCTACGAGCAGTACTTC. Amino acids: CASSLLGQSSYEQYF.

Remarks on this clone: At one end, the junction sequence differs from germline, possibly due to a read error. This chain links TRBV12-3 or TRBV12-4 with TRBJ2-1, with 7 nucleotides matching TRBD2. The CDR3 contains 11 residues. CDR3 sequence (DNA): TGTGCCAGCAGCTTAGCGGGCCTGGGGTTCTTC. Protein product: CASSLAGLGFF.

The V and J genes are TRBV14 and TRBJ2-3; TRBD2 aligns across 9 bases. Germline V gene lookup returns CDR1 SGHDN and CDR2 FVKESK. CDR3 size: 16 residues. The trim removed 0 bases at V and 3 bases at J, leaving 4 bases unmatched. CDR3 nucleotides: TGTGCCAGCAGCCAAGACTGGACTAGCGCTACAGATACGCAGTATTTT. Its protein product is CASSQDWTSATDTQYF.

The rearrangement uses TRBV9 and TRBJ2-7, with 9 bases matching TRBD2. The CDR3 is made up of 15 amino acids. Germline V lookup: CDR1 SGDLS, CDR2 YYNGEE. J lost 4 bases, V lost 1 base, and 6 bases had no gene match. CDR3 sequence reads: CASSVLAGSGYEQYF. The CDR3 region has the DNA TGTGCCAGCAGCGTACTAGCGGGAAGTGGATACGAGCAGTACTTC.

This clone occurred once. The chain carries TRBV11-3 and TRBJ2-2; D may be TRBD2 (5 bases). The ends were cut back, 2 bases at V and 4 bases at J, with 17 bases in the middle. The germline V gene has CDR1 SGHNT and CDR2 YENEEA. There are 17 residues in the CDR3. The CDR3 region has the DNA TGTGCCAGCAGCTTATCGGAGGTGGGAGCGACCACCGGGGAGCTGTTTTTT. Amino acid sequence: CASSLSEVGATTGELFF.

The chain combines TRBV18 with TRBJ2-5; D is undetermined. This CDR3 has 13 residues. The V end was cut by 1 base, the J end by 4 bases, with 7 bases between. Germline V gene sequence: CDR1 KGHSH, CDR2 LQKENI. The CDR3 protein is CASSPRPGETQYF. DNA for the CDR3: TGTGCCAGCTCACCACGCCCCGGAGAGACCCAGTACTTC.

This chain connects TRBV30 to TRBJ1-4; the D is unclear. The CDR3 sequence is 11 residues long. Germline CDR1 reads GTSNPN; CDR2 reads SVGIG (reference sequence). Between the trimmed V and J ends, which lost 4 bases and 4 bases, there was a span of 4 bases. CDR3 bases: TGTGCCTGGACTTTTAATGAAAAACTGTTTTTT. This codes for CAWTFNEKLFF.

This clone was counted a single time. The genes are TRBV4-1 and TRBJ2-5; the D gene is possibly TRBD1 (5 bases). Germline V gives CDR1 MGHRA, CDR2 YSYEKL. V lost 2 bases, J lost 2 bases, and 6 bases lay in between. CDR3 length: 13 amino acids. CDR3 amino acids: CASSQKGQETQYF. CDR3 nucleotides: TGCGCCAGCAGCCAAAAGGGGCAAGAGACCCAGTACTTC.

This clone was seen just once. This sequence joins TRBV19 and TRBJ2-2, with TRBD1 matching over 8 bases. CDR1 and CDR2 (germline): LNHDA, SQIVND (reference sequence). The V segment lost 4 bases and the J segment 9 bases; nucleotides outside the gene matches: 13. This CDR3 is 16 amino acids long. Here the CDR3 DNA reads TGTGCCAGTAGTAAAGGAGGGCAAACAGGGGGTTGGGAGCTGTTTTTT. Translation gives CASSKGGQTGGWELFF.

This clone has more than one count but fewer than ten. Other DNA sequences in this specimen translate into the identical CDR3. CDR3 amino acids: CATSDSVYGYTF. The CDR3 DNA follows: TGTGCCACCAGTGATAGCGTGTATGGCTACACCTTC. J is TRBJ1-2 and V is TRBV24-1, with unresolved D. Germline V CDR1 and CDR2: KGHDR, SFDVKD. The V gene lost 3 bases and the J gene lost 5 bases, with 6 bases spanning the gap. The CDR3 sequence is 12 residues long.